The 16 T cell receptor beta chains below come from one sample, sequenced in a study of blood T cell repertoires in COVID-19. Generated by immunoSEQ multiplex PCR, the TCRdb table keeps only in-frame clones and is missing some. The sample has about 200,000 clones, approximately 89% seen once. Source material: PBMCs or T cells enriched from blood (not recorded which). Receptor source: a woman between 25 and 40 years old with acute COVID-19.

This sequence joins TRBV3-1 (or the pseudogene TRBV3-2) and TRBJ2-7, with 9 bases fitting TRBD1. CDR1 is LGHDT and CDR2 is YNNKEL in the germline V gene (reference sequence). The CDR3 consists of 16 residues. The V and J ends lost 0 bases and 4 bases, in that order; junction bases with no gene match: 7. CDR3 coding DNA: TGTGCCAGCAGCCAAGATAGAGGACAGGGGCTTTACGAGCAGTACTTC. Its protein is CASSQDRGQGLYEQYF.

The table lists this clone with a count of one. V usage is TRBV3-1 (or the pseudogene TRBV3-2) and J usage is TRBJ1-2, with TRBD1 as a possible D gene (6 bases). The germline CDR1 and CDR2 sequences are LGHDT and YNNKEL (reference sequence). V gave up 0 bases and J gave up 4 bases, with 12 bases separating them. The CDR3 length is 15 residues. CDR3 nucleotide sequence: TGTGCCAGCAGCCAAGACCCCGGACAGTCCTATGGCTACACCTTC. Its protein product is CASSQDPGQSYGYTF.

V usage is TRBV3-1 (or the pseudogene TRBV3-2) and J usage is TRBJ2-7; a weak D match, TRBD2 (6 bases). V was clipped by 0 bases and J by 12 bases, with 27 bases between them. The CDR3 is 17 residues long. Germline loops: CDR1 LGHDT, CDR2 YNNKEL (reference sequence). CDR3 amino acids: CASSQEFERTISFVVYF. The CDR3 nucleotides are TGTGCCAGCAGCCAAGAGTTTGAGCGGACTATAAGTTTCGTTGTGTACTTC.

This chain joins TRBV9 and TRBJ1-2, with D hard to call. V was cut by 4 bases and J by 4 bases, with 8 bases left in between. This CDR3 has 12 amino acids. Looked up from germline, CDR1 is SGDLS and CDR2 is YYNGEE. CDR3 protein: CASSLGSYGYTF. The CDR3 bases are TGTGCCAGCAGCCTAGGGAGCTATGGCTACACCTTC. Complete variable domain (other parts from reference TRBV9 and TRBJ1-2): DSGVTQTPKHLITATGQRVTLRCSPRSGDLSVYWYQQSLDQGLQFLIQYYNGEERAKGNILERFSAQQFPDLHSELNLSSLELGDSALYFCASSLGSYGYTFGSGTRLTVV.

V and J are TRBV5-6 and TRBJ1-1, with TRBD1 matching 8 bases. Germline CDR1 reads SGHDT; CDR2 reads YYEEEE. The CDR3 has 14 residues. The ends lost 0 bases at V and 11 bases at J; junction bases unmatched: 9. The CDR3 spells CASSLATGQGNAFF. The CDR3 DNA follows: TGTGCCAGCAGCTTGGCTACTGGACAGGGAAACGCTTTCTTT.

This rearrangement joins TRBV5-5 to TRBJ2-2, with 7 bases fitting TRBD1. Trimming took 3 bases from V and 5 from J; bases not matched to a gene: 10. Germline V gives CDR1 SGHKS, CDR2 YYEKEE (reference sequence). The length of the CDR3 is 16 residues. The CDR3 DNA reads TGTGCCAGCAGCTCACAGGGGTCCGGTGGGACCGGGGAGCTGTTTTTT. Translation gives CASSSQGSGGTGELFF. The whole variable domain, remainder taken from reference TRBV5-5 and TRBJ2-2, is DAGVTQSPTHLIKTRGQQVTLRCSPISGHKSVSWYQQVLGQGPQFIFQYYEKEERGRGNFPDRFSARQFPNYSSELNVNALLLGDSALYLCASSSQGSGGTGELFFGEGSRLTVL.

This clone was counted a few times. The chain combines TRBV5-1 with TRBJ2-5, with D unresolved. The V end lost 0 bases, the J end lost 0 bases, and 3 bases lay between the germline ends. This CDR3 is built from 13 residues. Germline CDR1 reads SGHRS; CDR2 reads YFSETQ. As DNA, the CDR3 is TGCGCCAGCAGCTTGGTTAACCAAGAGACCCAGTACTTC. This codes for CASSLVNQETQYF.

This clone was counted a single time. The rearrangement links TRBV6-5 to TRBJ2-7; D is perhaps TRBD1 (6 bases). Germline V gene sequence: CDR1 MNHEY, CDR2 SVGAGI. This CDR3 is built from 14 residues. The V end lost 6 bases, the J end lost 2 bases, and 14 bases lay between the germline ends. CDR3 loop: CASRPRDKTYEQYF. The CDR3 DNA sequence: TGTGCCAGCAGACCCCGGGACAAGACCTACGAGCAGTACTTC.

The chain is built from TRBV13 and TRBJ1-2, with D maybe TRBD1 (5 bases). The CDR3 is made up of 21 amino acids. CDR1 PRHDT and CDR2 FYEKMQ come from the germline V gene (reference sequence). Trimming shortened V by 1 base and J by 4 bases, and 31 bases separated the two germline ends. The CDR3 DNA reads as TGTGCCAGCAGCTTAGTTGCACAGCCCCCGGCACAGGCTGGGTACCGCTATGGCTACACCTTC. Its protein product is CASSLVAQPPAQAGYRYGYTF.

J is TRBJ2-5 and V is TRBV15; tentatively, D is TRBD1 (5 bases). Germline values: CDR1 LNHNV, CDR2 YYDKDF (reference sequence). Trimming left V 0 bases short and J 6 bases short, with 11 bases between. The length of the CDR3 is 14 residues. In DNA, the CDR3 is TGTGCCACCAGCAGAGATAAGGGGTTACAGACCCAGTACTTC. As protein: CATSRDKGLQTQYF.

CDR3 sequence reads: CASSLGAQGEETQYF. The CDR3 nucleotides are TGTGCCAGCAGCTTAGGGGCCCAGGGGGAAGAGACCCAGTACTTC. V and J are TRBV11-3 and TRBJ2-5; 7 bases agree with TRBD1. CDR1 and CDR2 from the germline V gene are SGHNT and YENEEA. This CDR3 has 15 residues. With 1 base clipped from V and 3 bases from J, the junction kept 5 bases outside the gene matches.

The chain couples TRBV2 to TRBJ1-3, with 7 bases that match TRBD1. The CDR3 extends over 17 amino acids. V lost 6 bases, J lost 0 bases, and 11 bases stayed unmatched. The germline V gene encodes CDR1 SNHLY and CDR2 FYNNEI. CDR3: CASRLQGTFNSGNTIYF. CDR3 nucleotide sequence: TGTGCCAGCAGACTACAGGGGACATTCAACTCTGGAAACACCATATATTTT.

The chain is built from TRBV18 and TRBJ2-3, with D possibly matching TRBD1 (5 bases). The CDR3 covers 16 residues. The germline V gene encodes CDR1 KGHSH and CDR2 LQKENI. V shed 4 bases and J shed 7 bases, with 21 bases lying between them. The CDR3 loop is CASSLGVGQPSNTQYF. For the CDR3, the DNA is TGTGCCAGCTCACTCGGAGTCGGACAACCAAGTAATACGCAGTATTTT.

The gene calls are TRBV19 and TRBJ1-2, with TRBD1 matching over 8 bases. The CDR3 contains 15 residues. J gave up 5 bases and V 2 bases, and 7 bases lay outside the gene matches. CDR1 LNHDA and CDR2 SQIVND come from the germline V gene (reference sequence). The CDR3 loop reads CASSIIRGLEYGYTF. The CDR3 DNA reads as TGTGCCAGTAGTATAATCAGGGGGCTCGAGTATGGCTACACCTTC.

The V gene is TRBV7-7, the J gene TRBJ2-5; the match to TRBD2 covers 12 bases. Losses at the gene ends were 2 bases for V and 5 bases for J; bases not matched to a gene: 6. This CDR3 region has 16 residues. Germline V CDR1 and CDR2: SSHAT, FNYEAQ (reference sequence). CDR3 loop: CASSLSSGGASETQYF. The CDR3 region has the DNA TGTGCCAGCAGCTTATCTAGCGGGGGGGCCTCGGAGACCCAGTACTTC.

This clone was recorded only once. V and J are TRBV25-1 and TRBJ2-3, with D unclear. Trimming cost V 6 bases and J 4 bases, with 17 bases left between them. This CDR3 has 15 residues. Germline CDR1 is MGHDK and CDR2 is SYGVNS. CDR3 sequence reads: CASRFDGSSPDTQYF. The CDR3 DNA follows: TGTGCCAGCAGATTTGACGGGTCCTCACCAGATACGCAGTATTTT. Full variable domain (remainder filled in from reference TRBV25-1 and TRBJ2-3): EADIYQTPRYLVIGTGKKITLECSQTMGHDKMYWYQQDPGMELHLIHYSYGVNSTEKGDLSSESTVSRIRTEHFPLTLESARPSHTSQYLCASRFDGSSPDTQYFGPGTRLTVL.